This T cell receptor (beta chain) was identified in a study of naive and memory T cell subsets. Study-wide results and caveats: Clonotypes are single alpha or beta chains, not paired receptors.

An equimolar mix of two oligonucleotides served as the beta constant-region primer for TRBC1 and TRBC2. Four rounds of PCR amplified the ligated cDNA using nested alpha and beta constant-region primers plus SP2. TCRdb fed the UMI-ligation and nested PCR reads into MiXCR, producing one record per CDR3 protein. The sample lists tens of thousands of distinct CDR3 sequences; around 13% were seen once. The table lists this clonotype with a few counts. The antigen is unknown. Cells stained for CD3, CD4, CD8, CD45RA, CD27 and viability were sorted into four CD45RA/CD27 subsets. The sequencing input was central memory CD4+ T cells from blood. The sequence came from a human donor in good health.

CDR3 DNA: TGTGCCAGCAGTTACTCCCCCAGGGGTGGCTCACCCCTCCACTTT. It is translated as CASSYSPRGGSPLHF. V is TRBV6-6 and J is TRBJ1-6, with D possibly TRBD1 on 6 matching bases. V shed 0 bases and J shed 10 bases, with 13 bases lying between them. CDR3 size: 15 residues. Looked up from germline, CDR1 is MNHNY and CDR2 is SVGAGI (reference sequence).